This entry concerns a single T cell receptor beta chain. Its target is unknown. Extractions gave at least 5 micrograms of total RNA per sample. This sample was taken from a study of blood T cells in healthy people across ages. Study-wide results and limits: Age advanced and TCR beta diversity per million T cells fell, roughly linearly.

In germline, CDR1 is MNHEY, CDR2 SMNVEV (reference sequence). V lost 3 bases and J 2 bases, leaving 13 bases between the germline ends. The CDR3 runs to 15 residues. Then a second PCR, running roughly 7 to 12 cycles, was carried out with a sample-barcoded 5' primer and a J-beta primer mix. TCRdb re-derived calls from the 5' RACE reads in MiXCR, one entry per CDR3 protein. The repertoire consists of about 1.5 million distinct CDR3 sequences, with approximately 40% occurring once and the leading ten covering roughly 7.9%. The origin of this receptor is a woman under 30 in good health. This chain connects TRBV27 to TRBJ2-5; D is possibly TRBD1 or TRBD2 (5 bases each). The sequenced material came from blood. CDR3 sequence: CASSFGWDPQETQYF. CDR3 in DNA: TGTGCCAGCAGTTTCGGGTGGGACCCTCAAGAGACCCAGTACTTC.